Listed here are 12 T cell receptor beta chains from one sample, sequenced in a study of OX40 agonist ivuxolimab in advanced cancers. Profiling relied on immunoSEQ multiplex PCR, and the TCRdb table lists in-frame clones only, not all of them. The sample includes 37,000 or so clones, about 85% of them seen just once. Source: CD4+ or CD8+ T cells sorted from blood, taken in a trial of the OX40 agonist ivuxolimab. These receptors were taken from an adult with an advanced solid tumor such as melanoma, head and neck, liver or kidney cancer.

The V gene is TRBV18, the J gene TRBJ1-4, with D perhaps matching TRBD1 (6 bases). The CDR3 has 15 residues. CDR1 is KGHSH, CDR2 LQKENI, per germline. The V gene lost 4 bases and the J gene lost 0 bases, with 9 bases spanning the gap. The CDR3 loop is CASSLRTATNEKLFF. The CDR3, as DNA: TGTGCCAGCTCACTCCGGACAGCAACTAATGAAAAACTGTTTTTT.

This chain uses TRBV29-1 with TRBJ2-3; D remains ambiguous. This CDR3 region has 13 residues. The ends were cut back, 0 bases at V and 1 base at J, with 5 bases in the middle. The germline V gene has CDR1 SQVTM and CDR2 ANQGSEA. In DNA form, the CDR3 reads TGCAGCGTTGAAGAGGATCGCACAGATACGCAGTATTTT. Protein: CSVEEDRTDTQYF.

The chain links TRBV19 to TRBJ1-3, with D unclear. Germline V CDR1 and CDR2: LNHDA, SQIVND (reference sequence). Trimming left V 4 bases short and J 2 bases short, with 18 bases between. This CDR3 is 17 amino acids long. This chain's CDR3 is CASSNRGEYNTGNTIYF. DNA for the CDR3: TGTGCCAGTAGTAATCGAGGAGAGTATAACACTGGAAACACCATATATTTT.

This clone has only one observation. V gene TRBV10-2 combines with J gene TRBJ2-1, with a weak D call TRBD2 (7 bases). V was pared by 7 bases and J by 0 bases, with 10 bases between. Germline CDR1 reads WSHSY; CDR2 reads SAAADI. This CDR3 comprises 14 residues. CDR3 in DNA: TGCGCCAGCAAGGGGGGGAGCTCCTACAATGAGCAGTTCTTC. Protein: CASKGGSSYNEQFF.

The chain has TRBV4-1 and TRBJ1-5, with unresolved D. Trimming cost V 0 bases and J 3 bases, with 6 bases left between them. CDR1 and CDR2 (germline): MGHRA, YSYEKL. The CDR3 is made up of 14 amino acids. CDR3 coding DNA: TGCGCCAGCAGCCAAGAAGGGATCAATCAGCCCCAGCATTTT. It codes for CASSQEGINQPQHF.

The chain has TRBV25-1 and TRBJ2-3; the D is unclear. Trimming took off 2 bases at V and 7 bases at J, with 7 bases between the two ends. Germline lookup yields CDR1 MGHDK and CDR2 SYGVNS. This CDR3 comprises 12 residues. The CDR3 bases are TGTGCCAGCAGTGAAAGGCGAAATACGCAGTATTTT. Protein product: CASSERRNTQYF.

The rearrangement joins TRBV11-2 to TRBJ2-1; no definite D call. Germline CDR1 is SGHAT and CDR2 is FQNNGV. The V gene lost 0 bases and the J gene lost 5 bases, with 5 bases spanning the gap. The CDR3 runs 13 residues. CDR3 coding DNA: TGTGCCAGCAGCTTAGAAGTCAACAATGAGCAGTTCTTC. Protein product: CASSLEVNNEQFF.

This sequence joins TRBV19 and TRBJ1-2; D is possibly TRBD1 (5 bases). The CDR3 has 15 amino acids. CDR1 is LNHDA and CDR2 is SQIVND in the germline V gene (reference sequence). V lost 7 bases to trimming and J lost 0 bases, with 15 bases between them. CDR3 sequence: CASTSLQASNYGYTF. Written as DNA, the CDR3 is TGTGCCAGTACGTCCTTACAGGCTTCTAACTATGGCTACACCTTC.

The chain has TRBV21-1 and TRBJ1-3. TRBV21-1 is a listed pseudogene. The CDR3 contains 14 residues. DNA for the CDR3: TGTGCCAGCAGCCCCCAATCCGGGTGGTACACCATATATTTT. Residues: CASSPQSGWYTIYF.

The CDR3 DNA sequence: TGTGCCAGCAGCAGTCTTCAGACCCAGTACTTC. Translated, it gives CASSSLQTQYF. V and J are TRBV2 and TRBJ2-5; D gene unclear. Germline V gene lookup returns CDR1 SNHLY and CDR2 FYNNEI. The germline V and J ends were trimmed by 6 bases and 6 bases, with 8 bases remaining between them. This CDR3 has 11 amino acids.

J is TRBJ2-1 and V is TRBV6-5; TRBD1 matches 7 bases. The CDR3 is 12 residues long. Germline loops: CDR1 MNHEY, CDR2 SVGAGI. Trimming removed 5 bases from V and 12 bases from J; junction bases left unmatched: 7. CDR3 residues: CASSKENRGQFF. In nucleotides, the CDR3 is TGTGCCAGCAGTAAGGAAAACAGGGGGCAGTTCTTC.

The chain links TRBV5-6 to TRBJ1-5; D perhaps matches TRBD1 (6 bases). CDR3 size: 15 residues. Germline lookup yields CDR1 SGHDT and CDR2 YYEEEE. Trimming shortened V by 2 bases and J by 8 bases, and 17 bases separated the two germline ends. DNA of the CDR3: TGTGCCAGCAGCTTTTACGGACAGACGTCCGAGCCCCAGCATTTT. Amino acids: CASSFYGQTSEPQHF.